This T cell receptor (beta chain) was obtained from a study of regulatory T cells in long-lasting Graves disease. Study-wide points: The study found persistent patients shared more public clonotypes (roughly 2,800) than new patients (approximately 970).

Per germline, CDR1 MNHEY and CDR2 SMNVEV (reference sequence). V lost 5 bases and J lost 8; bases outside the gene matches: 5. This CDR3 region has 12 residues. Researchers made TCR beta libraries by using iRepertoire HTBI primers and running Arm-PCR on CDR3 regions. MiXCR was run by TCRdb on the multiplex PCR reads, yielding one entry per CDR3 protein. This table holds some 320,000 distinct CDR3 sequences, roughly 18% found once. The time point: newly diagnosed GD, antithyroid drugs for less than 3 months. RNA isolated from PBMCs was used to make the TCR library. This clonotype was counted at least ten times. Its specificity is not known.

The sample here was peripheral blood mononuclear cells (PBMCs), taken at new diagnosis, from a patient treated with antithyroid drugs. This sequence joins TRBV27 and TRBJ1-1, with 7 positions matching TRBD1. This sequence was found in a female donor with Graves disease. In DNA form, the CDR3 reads TGTGCCAGCAGTCCGACAGGGCGGGAAGCTTTCTTT. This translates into CASSPTGREAFF.